The 31 T cell receptor beta chains presented below share a single source sample, sequenced in a study of OX40 agonist ivuxolimab in advanced cancers. Sequencing was performed with immunoSEQ multiplex PCR; in TCRdb, only in-frame clones are kept and a portion is missing. The sample contains around 140,000 clones, 93% of which appear only once. The sequenced sample was CD4+ or CD8+ T cells sorted from blood, obtained in a trial of the OX40 agonist ivuxolimab. The receptors come from an adult with an advanced solid tumor such as melanoma, head and neck, liver or kidney cancer.

The chain links TRBV6-6 to TRBJ2-5, with 12 bases aligning to TRBD1. CDR1 is MNHNY and CDR2 is SVGAGI in the germline V gene (reference sequence). J was trimmed by 5 bases and V by 3 bases; bases with no gene match: 4. The length of the CDR3 is 15 residues. The CDR3 DNA reads as TGTGCCAGCAGTTATGGGACAGGGGGCCGGGAGACCCAGTACTTC. Amino acid sequence: CASSYGTGGRETQYF.

The chain couples TRBV2 to TRBJ2-1; D may be TRBD1 or TRBD2 (5 bases each). With 7 bases removed from V and 7 bases from J, the gap between germline ends came to 17 bases. From germline, CDR1 is SNHLY and CDR2 FYNNEI. The CDR3 is made up of 14 amino acids. The CDR3 DNA follows: TGTGCCAGCACTGAGGCTAGCTGGGGGAATGAGCAGTTCTTC. Protein: CASTEASWGNEQFF.

In regard to this clone: At the DNA level, this CDR3 is encoded by other sequences in the same sample as well. The chain joins TRBV19 to TRBJ2-7; 7 bases agree with TRBD2. The CDR3 loop spans 15 amino acids. V shed 2 bases and J 1 base; nucleotides not matched to a gene: 5. Germline V gives CDR1 LNHDA, CDR2 SQIVND (reference sequence). CDR3 bases: TGTGCCAGTAGTATACAGGGAGGGTATTCCTACGAGCAGTACTTC. Amino acids: CASSIQGGYSYEQYF.

The chain couples TRBV6-6 to TRBJ2-2; 9 bases agree with TRBD2. V lost 10 bases, J lost 4 bases, and 10 bases stayed unmatched. Germline assignment: CDR1 MNHNY and CDR2 SVGAGI (reference sequence). CDR3 length: 15 amino acids. The CDR3 region is CATSSGRSSTGELFF. Here the CDR3 DNA reads TGTGCCACCTCAAGCGGGAGGAGTAGCACCGGGGAGCTGTTTTTT.

In its sample, this clone was seen a few times. The chain employs TRBV5-6 and TRBJ1-6, with 7 bases that match TRBD1. Germline trimming cut 4 bases from V and 7 bases from J; bases unmatched to any gene: 5. Germline CDR1 SGHDT, CDR2 YYEEEE. This CDR3 has 14 amino acids. The CDR3 spells CASSTGQMNSPLHF. The DNA for the CDR3 is TGTGCCAGCAGCACGGGACAGATGAATTCACCCCTCCACTTT.

This chain uses TRBV7-2 with TRBJ2-1; either TRBD1 or TRBD2 may fit D (5 bases each). Deletions cut 6 bases from V and 4 bases from J, with 19 bases between. Germline values: CDR1 SGHTA, CDR2 FQGNSA. This CDR3 contains 16 residues. CDR3 coding DNA: TGTGCCAGCAGACGGTCTTTACGGGACGGTTACAATGAGCAGTTCTTC. It yields the protein CASRRSLRDGYNEQFF. Together with reference TRBV7-2 and TRBJ2-1, the CDR3 gives the full variable domain: GAGVSQSPSNKVTEKGKDVELRCDPISGHTALYWYRQSLGQGLEFLIYFQGNSAPDKSGLPSDRFSAERTGGSVSTLTIQRTQQEDSAVYLCASRRSLRDGYNEQFFGPGTRLTVL.

The genes are TRBV21-1 and TRBJ1-5; TRBD1 was called by the table and not checked on the DNA. TRBV21-1 is given as a pseudogene. CDR3 size: 16 residues. The CDR3 DNA reads TGTGCCAGCAGCAAAATAGGGACAGGGAAAGGTCAGCCCCAGCATTTT. Translating gives CASSKIGTGKGQPQHF.

The J gene is TRBJ2-7, the V gene TRBV6-5, with 8 bases aligning to TRBD1. Germline lookup yields CDR1 MNHEY and CDR2 SVGAGI. This CDR3 region has 15 residues. V was pared by 5 bases and J by 7 bases, with 13 bases of the junction left unmatched. CDR3 coding DNA: TGTGCCAGCAGTCCCTGGGGACAGGTATTGTGGGAGCAGTACTTC. Its translation: CASSPWGQVLWEQYF.

The chain is built from TRBV19 and TRBJ1-1, with TRBD1 identical over 7 bases. From germline, CDR1 is LNHDA and CDR2 SQIVND (reference sequence). V lost 5 bases, J lost 1 base, and 10 bases stayed unmatched. CDR3 length: 16 amino acids. CDR3 sequence: CASSSNRGAGNTEAFF. The CDR3 DNA follows: TGTGCCAGTAGTTCGAACAGGGGTGCGGGGAACACTGAAGCTTTCTTT.

The J gene is TRBJ2-3, the V gene TRBV5-1; D possibly corresponds to TRBD1 (6 bases). The CDR3 contains 16 residues. The germline V gene encodes CDR1 SGHRS and CDR2 YFSETQ. Trimming removed 4 bases from V and 1 base from J, with 16 bases in between. The CDR3 coding sequence is TGCGCCAGCAGCGTAACAGGGATTGGGGGCACAGATACGCAGTATTTT. Translated: CASSVTGIGGTDTQYF.

The table lists this clone with a count of one. The chain links TRBV4-1 to TRBJ2-3, with 11 bases identical to TRBD2. The CDR3 extends over 16 amino acids. Germline V gene data show CDR1 as MGHRA and CDR2 as YSYEKL. After removal of 4 bases from V and 1 base from J, the junction contained 4 bases not matched to a gene. The CDR3, as DNA: TGCGCCAGCAGCCCCCTGGGACTAGCGGGCACAGATACGCAGTATTTT. Protein product: CASSPLGLAGTDTQYF.

The rearrangement links TRBV10-3 to TRBJ2-1; 7 nucleotides line up with TRBD2. There are 12 residues in the CDR3. CDR1 and CDR2 from the germline V gene are ENHRY and SYGVKD. Trimming removed 11 bases from V and 1 base from J; junction bases left unmatched: 2. The CDR3 DNA follows: TGTGCCGGGGGGGGTTCCTACAATGAGCAGTTCTTC. Its translation is CAGGGSYNEQFF.

As concerns this clone: The same CDR3 also results from other DNA sequences found in this sample. The chain uses TRBV19 and TRBJ2-7; D possibly matches TRBD1 or TRBD2 (7 bases each). The germline gives CDR1 LNHDA, CDR2 SQIVND (reference sequence). The V and J ends lost 3 bases and 0 bases respectively, with 12 bases between them. This CDR3 region has 15 residues. In nucleotides, the CDR3 is TGTGCCAGTAGTATTCAGGGGGGGTACTCCTACGAGCAGTACTTC. Protein: CASSIQGGYSYEQYF.

The chain carries TRBV7-2 and TRBJ1-2, with D hard to call. Per the germline V gene, CDR1 is SGHTA and CDR2 is FQGNSA. The germline V and J ends were trimmed by 4 bases and 4 bases, with 25 bases remaining between them. The CDR3 totals 18 residues. The CDR3: CASSSLMGGPPLSYGYTF. CDR3 sequence (DNA): TGTGCCAGCAGCTCTCTTATGGGTGGGCCTCCCCTCTCCTATGGCTACACCTTC. The full variable domain, in which reference TRBV7-2 and TRBJ1-2 provide the parts outside the CDR3, is GAGVSQSPSNKVTEKGKDVELRCDPISGHTALYWYRQSLGQGLEFLIYFQGNSAPDKSGLPSDRFSAERTGGSVSTLTIQRTQQEDSAVYLCASSSLMGGPPLSYGYTFGSGTRLTVV.

The rearrangement uses TRBV2 and TRBJ2-7; 8 bases map to TRBD1. Germline CDR1 reads SNHLY; CDR2 reads FYNNEI. After removal of 4 bases from V and 4 bases from J, the junction contained 9 bases not matched to a gene. The CDR3 contains 15 residues. The CDR3 DNA follows: TGTGCCAGCAGTGGAGTCGGACAGGGAGAATACGAGCAGTACTTC. As protein: CASSGVGQGEYEQYF.

This chain uses TRBV5-6 with TRBJ1-1; 8 bases are a match to TRBD1. The junction had 12 bases not matched to a gene; V was cut back by 3 bases and J by 5 bases. The CDR3 sequence is 16 residues long. Germline V gene sequence: CDR1 SGHDT, CDR2 YYEEEE. The CDR3 spells CASSSIFTGGETEAFF. The CDR3 DNA reads TGTGCCAGCAGCTCAATTTTTACAGGGGGAGAGACTGAAGCTTTCTTT. The entire variable domain, with the rest obtained from reference TRBV5-6 and TRBJ1-1, is as follows: DAGVTQSPTHLIKTRGQQVTLRCSPKSGHDTVSWYQQALGQGPQFIFQYYEEEERQRGNFPDRFSGHQFPNYSSELNVNALLLGDSALYLCASSSIFTGGETEAFFGQGTRLTVV.

The chain is built from TRBV11-2 and TRBJ2-5; 7 bases are shared with TRBD1. V shed 5 bases, J shed 1 base, and the junction held 7 bases outside the gene matches. Germline CDR1 SGHAT, CDR2 FQNNGV. The CDR3 length is 15 residues. Written as DNA, the CDR3 is TGTGCCAGCAGCCCGCGGACAGGCATCCAAGAGACCCAGTACTTC. Translation gives CASSPRTGIQETQYF.

This sequence joins TRBV2 and TRBJ1-5; 11 nucleotides match TRBD1. V lost 6 bases, J lost 7 bases, and 5 bases stayed unmatched. The CDR3 runs 14 residues. Germline V gene sequence: CDR1 SNHLY, CDR2 FYNNEI. This chain's CDR3 is CASSGTGGRQPQHF. The CDR3 nucleotides are TGTGCCAGCAGCGGGACAGGGGGACGACAGCCCCAGCATTTT. The full variable domain, with the rest looked up from reference TRBV2 and TRBJ1-5, is EPEVTQTPSHQVTQMGQEVILRCVPISNHLYFYWYRQILGQKVEFLVSFYNNEISEKSEIFDDQFSVERPDGSNFTLKIRSTKLEDSAMYFCASSGTGGRQPQHFGDGTRLSIL.

CDR3 sequence reads: CASSPTHNTGPLSNQPQHF. Written as DNA, the CDR3 is TGTGCCAGCTCACCAACGCACAATACAGGGCCCCTCAGCAATCAGCCCCAGCATTTT. This chain links TRBV18 with TRBJ1-5, with TRBD1 as a possible D gene (6 bases). Germline assignment: CDR1 KGHSH and CDR2 LQKENI. The CDR3 is 19 amino acids. Trimming stripped 2 bases from V and 1 base from J, with 21 bases between. Full variable domain (rest looked up from reference TRBV18 and TRBJ1-5): NAGVMQNPRHLVRRRGQEARLRCSPMKGHSHVYWYRQLPEEGLKFMVYLQKENIIDESGMPKERFSAEFPKEGPSILRIQQVVRGDSAAYFCASSPTHNTGPLSNQPQHFGDGTRLSIL.

The rearrangement uses TRBV18 and TRBJ2-1; D gene uncertain. Germline values: CDR1 KGHSH, CDR2 LQKENI. The CDR3 is 12 residues long. Between the trimmed V and J ends, which lost 0 bases and 12 bases, there was a span of 9 bases. The CDR3 reads CASSPPSLGQFF. The CDR3 DNA reads as TGTGCCAGCTCACCACCAAGTCTCGGGCAGTTCTTC. Full variable domain (rest looked up from reference TRBV18 and TRBJ2-1): NAGVMQNPRHLVRRRGQEARLRCSPMKGHSHVYWYRQLPEEGLKFMVYLQKENIIDESGMPKERFSAEFPKEGPSILRIQQVVRGDSAAYFCASSPPSLGQFFGPGTRLTVL.

This chain connects TRBV19 to TRBJ1-2; 9 nucleotides match TRBD1. The CDR3 totals 17 residues. Looked up from germline, CDR1 is LNHDA and CDR2 is SQIVND (reference sequence). With V trimmed by 5 bases and J by 1 base, 11 bases remained unmatched. The chain's CDR3 is CASSDPGQGSVNYGYTF. DNA for the CDR3: TGTGCCAGTAGTGACCCGGGACAGGGAAGCGTTAACTATGGCTACACCTTC. Complete variable domain (other parts from reference TRBV19 and TRBJ1-2): DGGITQSPKYLFRKEGQNVTLSCEQNLNHDAMYWYRQDPGQGLRLIYYSQIVNDFQKGDIAEGYSVSREKKESFPLTVTSAQKNPTAFYLCASSDPGQGSVNYGYTFGSGTRLTVV.

This sequence joins TRBV7-6 and TRBJ1-1, with D hard to call. CDR3 length: 13 residues. V shed 5 bases and J shed 1 base, with 8 bases lying between them. Looked up from germline, CDR1 is SGHVS and CDR2 is FNYEAQ. CDR3 region: CASSPVANTEAFF. The CDR3 nucleotides are TGTGCCAGCAGCCCGGTCGCGAACACTGAAGCTTTCTTT.

V usage is TRBV5-1 and J usage is TRBJ2-1, with D possibly TRBD2 on 6 matching bases. The CDR3 is 14 amino acids. Trimming took off 1 base at V and 9 bases at J, with 14 bases between the two ends. CDR1 and CDR2 (germline): SGHRS, YFSETQ. CDR3 DNA sequence: TGCGCCAGCAGCTTGACGGGAGTAGAGGCTGAGCAGTTCTTC. It is translated as CASSLTGVEAEQFF.

The chain links TRBV1 to TRBJ2-1; the DNA was not compared with TRBD1, the D call given in the table. TRBV1 is tagged as a pseudogene. CDR3 length: 13 residues. The CDR3 loop reads CTSSQVQGGEQFF. The CDR3 DNA reads TGCACCAGCAGCCAGGTCCAGGGGGGAGAGCAGTTCTTC.

This clone was observed a single time. This sequence joins TRBV7-9 and TRBJ2-3; D remains ambiguous. The V gene lost 8 bases and the J gene lost 4 bases, with 10 bases spanning the gap. Germline values: CDR1 SEHNR, CDR2 FQNEAQ (reference sequence). The CDR3 extends over 12 amino acids. The CDR3 reads CASLGAADTQYF. CDR3 nucleotide sequence: TGTGCCAGCCTCGGAGCAGCAGATACGCAGTATTTT.

The chain is built from TRBV6-5 and TRBJ2-7; TRBD1 matches 9 bases. The CDR3 length is 16 residues. Trimming at V came to 0 bases and at J to 2 bases, leaving 5 bases not matched to a gene. The V gene's germline CDR1 is MNHEY and CDR2 SVGAGI. The CDR3 nucleotides read TGTGCCAGCAGTTACTCCTACAGGGGGCCCGCCTACGAGCAGTACTTC. Its translation is CASSYSYRGPAYEQYF.

This sequence joins TRBV28 and TRBJ2-7, with D perhaps assigned TRBD1 or TRBD2 (5 bases each). Germline loops: CDR1 MDHEN, CDR2 SYDVKM. The CDR3 runs to 15 residues. Trimming shortened V by 5 bases and J by 9 bases, and 23 bases separated the two germline ends. CDR3 residues: CASSTAQRWDPVQYF. Here the CDR3 DNA reads TGTGCCAGCAGTACCGCCCAAAGGTGGGACCCTGTGCAGTACTTC.

This rearrangement joins TRBV20-1 to TRBJ2-1; D call uncertain. Deletions cut 4 bases from V and 7 bases from J, with 5 bases between. Germline loops: CDR1 DFQATT, CDR2 SNEGSKA (reference sequence). This CDR3 is built from 10 residues. CDR3 sequence reads: CSAIGNEQFF. For the CDR3, the DNA is TGCAGTGCTATCGGGAATGAGCAGTTCTTC.

Only one count was recorded for this clone. The V and J genes are TRBV11-2 and TRBJ1-4, with 7 nucleotides matching TRBD1. Per the germline V gene, CDR1 is SGHAT and CDR2 is FQNNGV. There are 15 residues in the CDR3. V dropped 5 bases and J dropped 2; count of bases not matched to a gene: 5. The CDR3 DNA reads TGTGCCAGCAGCCCCTACAGGGGTACTAATGAAAAACTGTTTTTT. This sequence encodes CASSPYRGTNEKLFF.

The chain couples TRBV6-1 to TRBJ2-1; TRBD1 matches at 7 bases. The V gene's germline CDR1 is MNHNS and CDR2 SASEGT. CDR3 length: 13 amino acids. The junction had 4 bases not matched to a gene; V was cut back by 8 bases and J by 3 bases. The CDR3 region is CASAAGGYNEQFF. As DNA, the CDR3 is TGTGCCAGCGCGGCAGGGGGCTACAATGAGCAGTTCTTC.

This chain joins TRBV7-9 and TRBJ1-2; D unclear. Germline CDR1 and CDR2: SEHNR and FQNEAQ (reference sequence). Trimming cost V 1 base and J 5 bases, with 8 bases left between them. The CDR3 sequence is 13 residues long. The CDR3 loop reads CASSLVPGYGYTF. The CDR3, as DNA: TGTGCCAGCAGCTTAGTGCCAGGTTATGGCTACACCTTC.